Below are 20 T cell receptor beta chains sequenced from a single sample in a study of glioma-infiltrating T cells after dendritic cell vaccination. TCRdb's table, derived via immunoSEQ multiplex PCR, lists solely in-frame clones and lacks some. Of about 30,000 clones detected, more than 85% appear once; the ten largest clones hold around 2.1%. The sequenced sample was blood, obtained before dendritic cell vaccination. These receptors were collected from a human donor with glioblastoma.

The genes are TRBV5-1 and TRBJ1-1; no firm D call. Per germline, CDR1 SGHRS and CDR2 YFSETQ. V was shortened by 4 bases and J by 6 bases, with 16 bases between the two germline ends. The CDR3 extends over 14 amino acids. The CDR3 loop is CASSLDRGNSEAFF. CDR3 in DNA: TGCGCCAGCAGCCTTGATCGGGGTAACTCTGAAGCTTTCTTT.

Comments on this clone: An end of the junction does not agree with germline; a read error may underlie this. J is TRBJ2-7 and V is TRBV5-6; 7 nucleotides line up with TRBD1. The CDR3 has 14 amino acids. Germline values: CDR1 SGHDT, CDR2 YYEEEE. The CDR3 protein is CASSLGGGSNEQYF. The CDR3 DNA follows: TGTGCCAGCAGCTTGGGAGGGGGCTCCAACGAGCAGTACTTC.

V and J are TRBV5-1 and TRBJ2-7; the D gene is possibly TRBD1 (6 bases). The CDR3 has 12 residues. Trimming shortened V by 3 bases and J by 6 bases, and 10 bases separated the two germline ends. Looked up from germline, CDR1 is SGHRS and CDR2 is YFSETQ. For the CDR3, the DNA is TGCGCCAGCAGCTCACAGGGTGGCGAGCAGTACTTC. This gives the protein CASSSQGGEQYF.

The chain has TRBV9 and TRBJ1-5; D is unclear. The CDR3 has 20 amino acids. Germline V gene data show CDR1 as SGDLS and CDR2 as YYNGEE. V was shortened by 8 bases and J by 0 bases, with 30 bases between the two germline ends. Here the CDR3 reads CARYELAGQRRAYSNQPQHF. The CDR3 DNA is TGTGCCAGGTACGAGCTGGCAGGCCAGAGGAGGGCTTATAGCAATCAGCCCCAGCATTTT.

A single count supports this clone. CDR3 nucleotides: TGTGCCAGCTCACCGACAGGGGAGCGATCACCCCTCCACTTT. Its protein product is CASSPTGERSPLHF. The V and J genes are TRBV18 and TRBJ1-6, with 8 bases that match TRBD1. The V segment lost 3 bases and the J segment 10 bases; nucleotides outside the gene matches: 5. Germline V gives CDR1 KGHSH, CDR2 LQKENI. The CDR3 totals 14 residues.

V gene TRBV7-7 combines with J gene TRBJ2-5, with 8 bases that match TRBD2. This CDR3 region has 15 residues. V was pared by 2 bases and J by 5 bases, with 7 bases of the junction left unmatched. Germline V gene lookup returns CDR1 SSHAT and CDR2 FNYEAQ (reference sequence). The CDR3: CASSLIRGGLETQYF. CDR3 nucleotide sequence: TGTGCCAGCAGCTTAATCCGGGGGGGTCTGGAGACCCAGTACTTC.

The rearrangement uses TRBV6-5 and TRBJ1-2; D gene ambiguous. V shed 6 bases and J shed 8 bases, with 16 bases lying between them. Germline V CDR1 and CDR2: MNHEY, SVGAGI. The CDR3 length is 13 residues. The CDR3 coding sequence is TGTGCCAGCAGCCCCGTACAGTTGAGCGGCTACACCTTC. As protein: CASSPVQLSGYTF.

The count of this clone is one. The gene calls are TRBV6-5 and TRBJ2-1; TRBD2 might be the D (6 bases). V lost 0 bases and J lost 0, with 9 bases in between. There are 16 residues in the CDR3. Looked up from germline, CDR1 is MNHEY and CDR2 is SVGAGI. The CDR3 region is CASSYSGGVSYNEQFF. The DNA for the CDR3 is TGTGCCAGCAGTTACTCGGGGGGAGTCTCCTACAATGAGCAGTTCTTC.

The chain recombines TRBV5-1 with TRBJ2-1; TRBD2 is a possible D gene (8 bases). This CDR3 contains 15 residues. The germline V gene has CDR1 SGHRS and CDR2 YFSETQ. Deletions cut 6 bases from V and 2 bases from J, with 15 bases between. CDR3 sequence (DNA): TGCGCCAGCACCCCGGGGGGGACAGCCTACAATGAGCAGTTCTTC. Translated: CASTPGGTAYNEQFF.

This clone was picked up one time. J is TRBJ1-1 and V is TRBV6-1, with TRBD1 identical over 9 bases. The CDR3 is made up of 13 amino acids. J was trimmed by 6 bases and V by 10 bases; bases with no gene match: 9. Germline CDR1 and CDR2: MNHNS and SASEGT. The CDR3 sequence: CATLDRGWSEAFF. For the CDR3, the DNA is TGTGCCACCCTGGACAGGGGTTGGTCTGAAGCTTTCTTT.

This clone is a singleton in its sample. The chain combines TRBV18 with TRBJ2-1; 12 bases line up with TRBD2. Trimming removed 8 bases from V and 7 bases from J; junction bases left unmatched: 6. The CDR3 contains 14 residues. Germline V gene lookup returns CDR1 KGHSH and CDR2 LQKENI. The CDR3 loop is CASQTSGGSNEQFF. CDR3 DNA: TGTGCCAGCCAAACTAGCGGGGGGTCGAATGAGCAGTTCTTC.

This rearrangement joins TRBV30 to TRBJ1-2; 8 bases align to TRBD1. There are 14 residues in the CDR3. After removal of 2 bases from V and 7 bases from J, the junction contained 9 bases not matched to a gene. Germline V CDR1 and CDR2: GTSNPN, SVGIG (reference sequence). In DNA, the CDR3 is TGTGCCTGGAGTCACGACAGGGGATTTGGTGGCTACACCTTC. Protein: CAWSHDRGFGGYTF. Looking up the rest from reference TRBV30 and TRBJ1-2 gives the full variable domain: SQTIHQWPATLVQPVGSPLSLECTVEGTSNPNLYWYRQAAGRGLQLLFYSVGIGQISSEVPQNLSASRPQDRQFILSSKKLLLSDSGFYLCAWSHDRGFGGYTFGSGTRLTVV.

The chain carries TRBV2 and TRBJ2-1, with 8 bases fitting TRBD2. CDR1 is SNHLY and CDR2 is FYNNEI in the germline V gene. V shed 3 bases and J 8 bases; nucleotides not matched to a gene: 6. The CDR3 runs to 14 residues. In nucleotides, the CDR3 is TGTGCCAGCAGTGATTCGGGGGGGCTGCATGAGCAGTTCTTC. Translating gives CASSDSGGLHEQFF.

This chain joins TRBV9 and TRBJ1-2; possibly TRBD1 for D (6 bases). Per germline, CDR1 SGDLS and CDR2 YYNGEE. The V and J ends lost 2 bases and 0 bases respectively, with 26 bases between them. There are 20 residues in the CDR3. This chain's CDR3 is CASSVRIRDKGQRTNYGYTF. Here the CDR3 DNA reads TGTGCCAGCAGCGTCCGCATACGGGACAAGGGTCAAAGGACTAACTATGGCTACACCTTC.

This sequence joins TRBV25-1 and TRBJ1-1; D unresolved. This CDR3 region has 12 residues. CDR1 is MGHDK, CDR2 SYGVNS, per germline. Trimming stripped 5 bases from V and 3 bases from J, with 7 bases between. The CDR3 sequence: CASSFGDTEAFF. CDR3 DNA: TGTGCCAGCAGTTTCGGGGACACTGAAGCTTTCTTT. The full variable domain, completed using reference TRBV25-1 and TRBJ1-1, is EADIYQTPRYLVIGTGKKITLECSQTMGHDKMYWYQQDPGMELHLIHYSYGVNSTEKGDLSSESTVSRIRTEHFPLTLESARPSHTSQYLCASSFGDTEAFFGQGTRLTVV.

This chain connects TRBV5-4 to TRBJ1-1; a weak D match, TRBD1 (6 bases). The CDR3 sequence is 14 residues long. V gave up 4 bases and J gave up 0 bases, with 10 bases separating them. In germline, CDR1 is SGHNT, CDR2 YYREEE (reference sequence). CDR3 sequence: CASSAGALNTEAFF. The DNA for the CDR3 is TGTGCCAGCAGCGCAGGGGCGCTGAACACTGAAGCTTTCTTT.

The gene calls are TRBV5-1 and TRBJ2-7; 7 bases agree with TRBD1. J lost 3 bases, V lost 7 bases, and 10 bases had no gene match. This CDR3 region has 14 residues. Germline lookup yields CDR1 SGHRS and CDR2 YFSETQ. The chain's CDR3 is CASGARDSLYEQYF. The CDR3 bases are TGCGCCAGCGGCGCCCGGGACAGCCTCTACGAGCAGTACTTC.

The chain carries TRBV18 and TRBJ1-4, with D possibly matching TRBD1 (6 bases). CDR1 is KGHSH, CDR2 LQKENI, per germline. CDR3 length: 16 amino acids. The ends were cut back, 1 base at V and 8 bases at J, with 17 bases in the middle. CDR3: CASSPQQGRSQEKLFF. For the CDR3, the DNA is TGTGCCAGCTCACCACAACAGGGTCGGTCCCAAGAAAAACTGTTTTTT.

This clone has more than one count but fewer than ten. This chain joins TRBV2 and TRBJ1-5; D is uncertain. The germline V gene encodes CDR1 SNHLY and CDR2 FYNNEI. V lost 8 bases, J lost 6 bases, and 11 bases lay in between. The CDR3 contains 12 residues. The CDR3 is CASGWTRQPQHF. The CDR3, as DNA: TGTGCCAGCGGTTGGACTCGTCAGCCCCAGCATTTT.

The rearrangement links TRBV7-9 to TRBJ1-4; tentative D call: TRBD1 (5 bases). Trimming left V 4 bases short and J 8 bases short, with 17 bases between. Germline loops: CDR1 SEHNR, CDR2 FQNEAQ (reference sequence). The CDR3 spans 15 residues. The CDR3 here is CASSSAGGIGEKLFF. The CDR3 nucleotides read TGTGCCAGCAGCTCCGCGGGGGGGATTGGGGAAAAACTGTTTTTT.